This T cell receptor (beta chain) was profiled in a study of OX40 agonist ivuxolimab in advanced cancers. This table comes from immunoSEQ multiplex PCR, and its TCRdb copy is limited to in-frame clones, with some not included. The data contain 70,000 to 95,000 clones, about 83% of them singletons. Germline CDR1 reads SNHLY; CDR2 reads FYNNEI. J gave up 8 bases and V 4 bases, and 6 bases lay outside the gene matches. CDR3 length equals 14 residues. Enrollment shut out patients with autoimmune disease history or systemic immunosuppression. The material was CD4+ or CD8+ T cells sorted from blood, obtained in a trial of the OX40 agonist ivuxolimab. The origin of this receptor is an adult with an advanced solid tumor such as melanoma, head and neck, liver or kidney cancer. This chain connects TRBV2 to TRBJ1-4, with 8 bases fitting TRBD1. The CDR3 loop reads CASSGQGQWEKLFF. CDR3 in DNA: TGTGCCAGCAGTGGACAGGGGCAATGGGAAAAACTGTTTTTT.